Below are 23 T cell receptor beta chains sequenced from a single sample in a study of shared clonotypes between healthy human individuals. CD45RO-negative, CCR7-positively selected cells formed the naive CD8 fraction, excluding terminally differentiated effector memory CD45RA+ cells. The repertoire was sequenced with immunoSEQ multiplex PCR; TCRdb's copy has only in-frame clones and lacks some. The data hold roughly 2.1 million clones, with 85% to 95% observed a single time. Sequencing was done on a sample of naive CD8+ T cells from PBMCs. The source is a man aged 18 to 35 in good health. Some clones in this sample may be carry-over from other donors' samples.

CDR3 region: CAIRLISGETQYF. DNA for the CDR3: TGTGCCATCAGGCTGATTAGCGGGGAGACCCAGTACTTC. V and J are TRBV10-3 and TRBJ2-5; 7 bases map to TRBD2. V was pared by 6 bases and J by 5 bases, with 6 bases of the junction left unmatched. The CDR3 runs to 13 residues. Germline CDR1 is ENHRY and CDR2 is SYGVKD.

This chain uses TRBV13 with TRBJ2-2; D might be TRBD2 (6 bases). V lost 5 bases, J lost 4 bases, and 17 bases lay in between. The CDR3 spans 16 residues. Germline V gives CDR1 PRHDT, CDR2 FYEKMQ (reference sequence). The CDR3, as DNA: TGTGCCAGCAGCCTATATAGCGGTCAAGGCACCGGGGAGCTGTTTTTT. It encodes CASSLYSGQGTGELFF.

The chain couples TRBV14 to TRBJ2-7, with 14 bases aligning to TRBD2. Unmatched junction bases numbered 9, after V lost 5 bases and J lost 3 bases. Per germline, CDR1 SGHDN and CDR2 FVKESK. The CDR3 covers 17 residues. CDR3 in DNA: TGTGCCAGCAGCTTACGACTAGCGGGAGGGTATAGCTACGAGCAGTACTTC. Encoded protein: CASSLRLAGGYSYEQYF.

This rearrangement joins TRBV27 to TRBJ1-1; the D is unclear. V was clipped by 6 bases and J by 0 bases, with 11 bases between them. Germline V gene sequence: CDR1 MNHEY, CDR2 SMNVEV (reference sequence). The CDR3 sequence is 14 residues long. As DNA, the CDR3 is TGTGCCAGCAGAGGAAGGCCGATGAACACTGAAGCTTTCTTT. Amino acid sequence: CASRGRPMNTEAFF.

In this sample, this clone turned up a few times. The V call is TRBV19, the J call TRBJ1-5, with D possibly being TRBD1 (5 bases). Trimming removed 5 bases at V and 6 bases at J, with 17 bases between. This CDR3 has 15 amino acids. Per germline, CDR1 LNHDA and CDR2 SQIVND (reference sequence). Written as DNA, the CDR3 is TGTGCCAGTAGTCCCACAGGAAGTTGGGGTCAGCCCCAGCATTTT. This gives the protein CASSPTGSWGQPQHF.

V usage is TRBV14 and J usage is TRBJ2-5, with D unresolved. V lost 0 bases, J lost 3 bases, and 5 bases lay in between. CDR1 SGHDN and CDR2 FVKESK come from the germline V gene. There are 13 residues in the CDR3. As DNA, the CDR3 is TGTGCCAGCAGCCAAGACCGAGAAGAGACCCAGTACTTC. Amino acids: CASSQDREETQYF.

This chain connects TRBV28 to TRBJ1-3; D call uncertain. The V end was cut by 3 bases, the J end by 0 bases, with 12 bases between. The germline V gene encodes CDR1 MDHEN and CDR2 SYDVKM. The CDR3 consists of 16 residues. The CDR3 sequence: CASSFVYSVSGNTIYF. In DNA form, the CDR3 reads TGTGCCAGCAGTTTTGTGTACAGCGTCTCTGGAAACACCATATATTTT.

The CDR3 sequence: CASSHPFGGHTEAFF. Written as DNA, the CDR3 is TGCGCCAGCAGCCACCCTTTCGGGGGCCACACTGAAGCTTTCTTT. The V call is TRBV4-1, the J call TRBJ1-1, with D possibly matching TRBD1 (6 bases). Germline values: CDR1 MGHRA, CDR2 YSYEKL. V gave up 3 bases and J gave up 3 bases, with 14 bases separating them. The CDR3 is 15 amino acids.

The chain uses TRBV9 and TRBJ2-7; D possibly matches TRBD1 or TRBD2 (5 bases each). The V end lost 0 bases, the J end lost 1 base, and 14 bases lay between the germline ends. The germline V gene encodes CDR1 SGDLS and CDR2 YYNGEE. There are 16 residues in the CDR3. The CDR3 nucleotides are TGTGCCAGCAGCGTAGGGGGGAGAAGTGAATCCTACGAGCAGTACTTC. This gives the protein CASSVGGRSESYEQYF.

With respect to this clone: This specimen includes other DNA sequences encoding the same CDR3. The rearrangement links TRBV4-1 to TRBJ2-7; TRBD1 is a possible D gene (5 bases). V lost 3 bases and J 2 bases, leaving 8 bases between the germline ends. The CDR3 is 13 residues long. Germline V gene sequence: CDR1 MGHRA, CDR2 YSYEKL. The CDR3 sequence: CASSQGQTYEQYF. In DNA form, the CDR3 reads TGCGCCAGCAGCCAGGGGCAGACCTACGAGCAGTACTTC.

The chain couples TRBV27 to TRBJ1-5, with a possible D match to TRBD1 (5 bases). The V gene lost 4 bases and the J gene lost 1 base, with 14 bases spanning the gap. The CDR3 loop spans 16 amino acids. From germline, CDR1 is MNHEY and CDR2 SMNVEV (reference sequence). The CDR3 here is CASSSSWGESNQPQHF. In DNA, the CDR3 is TGTGCCAGCAGTTCCAGCTGGGGGGAGAGCAATCAGCCCCAGCATTTT.

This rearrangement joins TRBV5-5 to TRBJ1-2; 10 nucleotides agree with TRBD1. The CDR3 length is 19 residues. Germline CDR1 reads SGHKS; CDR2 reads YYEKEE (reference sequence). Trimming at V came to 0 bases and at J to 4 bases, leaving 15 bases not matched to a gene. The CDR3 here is CASSLVVAVQGQGIYGYTF. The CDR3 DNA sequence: TGTGCCAGCAGCTTGGTAGTGGCAGTCCAGGGACAGGGGATCTATGGCTACACCTTC.

This chain's CDR3 is CASSMGQVYEQYF. The CDR3 DNA follows: TGTGCCAGCAGCATGGGACAGGTCTACGAGCAGTACTTC. The chain recombines TRBV7-9 with TRBJ2-7, with 8 bases fitting TRBD1. CDR3 length equals 13 residues. V dropped 5 bases and J dropped 3; count of bases not matched to a gene: 3. CDR1 SEHNR and CDR2 FQNEAQ come from the germline V gene (reference sequence).

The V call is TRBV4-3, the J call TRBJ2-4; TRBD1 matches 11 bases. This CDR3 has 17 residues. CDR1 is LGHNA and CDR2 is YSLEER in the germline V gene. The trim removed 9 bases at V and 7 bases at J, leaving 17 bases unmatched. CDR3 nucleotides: TGCGCCAGGACCCAACCGGGACAGGGGGTCGGTTGGAACATTCAGTACTTC. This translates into CARTQPGQGVGWNIQYF.

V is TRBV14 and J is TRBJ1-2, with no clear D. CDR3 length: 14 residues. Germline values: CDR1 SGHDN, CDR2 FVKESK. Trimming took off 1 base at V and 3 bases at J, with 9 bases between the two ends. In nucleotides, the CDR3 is TGTGCCAGCAGCCAAGCACGGACGGACTATGGCTACACCTTC. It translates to CASSQARTDYGYTF.

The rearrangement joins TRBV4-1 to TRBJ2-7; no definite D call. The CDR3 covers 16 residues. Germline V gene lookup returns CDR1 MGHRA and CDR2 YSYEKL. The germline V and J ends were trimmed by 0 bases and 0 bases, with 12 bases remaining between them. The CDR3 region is CASSQEPRLLSYEQYF. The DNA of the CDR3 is TGCGCCAGCAGCCAAGAACCCAGACTTCTCTCCTACGAGCAGTACTTC.

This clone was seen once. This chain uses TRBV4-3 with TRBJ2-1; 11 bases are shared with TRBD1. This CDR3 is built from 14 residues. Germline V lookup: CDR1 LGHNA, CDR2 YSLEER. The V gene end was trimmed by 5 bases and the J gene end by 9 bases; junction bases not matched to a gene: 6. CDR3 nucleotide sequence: TGCGCCAGCAGCACGGGACAGGGGGTGGCTGAGCAGTTCTTC. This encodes CASSTGQGVAEQFF.

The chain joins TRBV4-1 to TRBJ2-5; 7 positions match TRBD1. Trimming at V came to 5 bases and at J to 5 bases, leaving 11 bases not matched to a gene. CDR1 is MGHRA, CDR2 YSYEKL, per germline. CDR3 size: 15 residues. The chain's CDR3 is CASSSREGAIETQYF. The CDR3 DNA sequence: TGCGCCAGCAGCTCCCGTGAGGGGGCAATCGAGACCCAGTACTTC.

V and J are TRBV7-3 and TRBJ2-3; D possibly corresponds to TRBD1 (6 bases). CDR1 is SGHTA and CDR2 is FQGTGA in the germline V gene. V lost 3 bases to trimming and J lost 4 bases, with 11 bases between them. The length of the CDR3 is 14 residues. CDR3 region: CASSFTTGPDTQYF. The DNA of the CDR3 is TGTGCCAGCAGCTTTACCACAGGGCCAGATACGCAGTATTTT.

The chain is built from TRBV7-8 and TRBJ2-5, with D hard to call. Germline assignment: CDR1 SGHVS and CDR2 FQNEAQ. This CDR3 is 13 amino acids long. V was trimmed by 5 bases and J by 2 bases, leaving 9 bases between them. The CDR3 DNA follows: TGTGCCAGCAGCCCATTTGCGCAAGAGACCCAGTACTTC. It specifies CASSPFAQETQYF.

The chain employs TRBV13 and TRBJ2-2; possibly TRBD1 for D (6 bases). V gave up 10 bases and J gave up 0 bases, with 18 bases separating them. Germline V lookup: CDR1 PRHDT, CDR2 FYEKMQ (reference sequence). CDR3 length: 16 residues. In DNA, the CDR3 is TGTGCCACGAGGGACACTGAGTACGCGAACACCGGGGAGCTGTTTTTT. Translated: CATRDTEYANTGELFF.

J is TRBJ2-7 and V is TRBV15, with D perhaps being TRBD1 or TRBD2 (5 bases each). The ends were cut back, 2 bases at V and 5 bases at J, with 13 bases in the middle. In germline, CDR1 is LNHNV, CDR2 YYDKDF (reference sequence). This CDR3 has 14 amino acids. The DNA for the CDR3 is TGTGCCACCAGCAGATCGGGACGGCCAAACGAGCAGTACTTC. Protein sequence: CATSRSGRPNEQYF.

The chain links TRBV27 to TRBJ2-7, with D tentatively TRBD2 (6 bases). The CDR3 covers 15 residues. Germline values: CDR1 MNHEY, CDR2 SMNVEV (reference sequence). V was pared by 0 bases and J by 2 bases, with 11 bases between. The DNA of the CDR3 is TGTGCCAGCAGTTTATCGGGGATAGCGGCCTACGAGCAGTACTTC. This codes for CASSLSGIAAYEQYF.